This is a list of T cell receptor beta chains from one sample in a study of cytotoxic CD8 clonotypes in ibrutinib-treated CLL. Profiled with immunoSEQ multiplex PCR; TCRdb holds only in-frame clones, not every one. Seen here are roughly 180,000 clones, about four fifths observed once, and the top ten hold 3.5% to 5.5%. The input for sequencing was PBMCs, taken after 24 months of ibrutinib treatment. The receptors derive from a human donor with chronic lymphocytic leukemia. Both conserved end residues are part of each CDR3. Fields, in order: D gene, J gene, V gene, clone size, CDR3 protein, CDR3 DNA. D genes are given only for firm matches. Clone size appears in some rows only: once, few, many, or a class for an expanded clone.

>TRBD1|TRBJ2-7|TRBV9|-
CASSDGQGNAYEQYF
TGTGCCAGCAGCGACGGACAGGGGAACGCCTACGAGCAGTACTTC
>-|TRBJ1-6|TRBV4-1|-
CASSQESRGPVGSPLHF
TGCGCCAGCAGCCAAGAATCGCGGGGACCGGTGGGATCACCCCTCCACTTT
>-|TRBJ1-1|TRBV19|-
CASSKSPAGSEAFF
TGTGCCAGTAGTAAATCCCCCGCCGGGTCTGAAGCTTTCTTT
>TRBD1|TRBJ1-2|TRBV29-1|-
CSISDRGRTPYGYTF
TGCAGCATAAGCGACAGGGGGCGCACCCCTTATGGCTACACCTTC
>-|TRBJ2-1|TRBV25-1|-
CASSFLGRNEQFF
TGTGCCAGCAGTTTCTTGGGCAGGAATGAGCAGTTCTTC
>-|TRBJ1-5|TRBV21-1|-
CASSKGTNAHQPQHF
TGTGCCAGCAGCAAAGGGACGAACGCCCATCAGCCCCAGCATTTT
>TRBD2|TRBJ2-3|TRBV7-2|-
CASSLGLAGGDTQYF
TGTGCCAGCAGCTTAGGACTAGCGGGGGGAGATACGCAGTATTTT
>TRBD1|TRBJ1-2|TRBV29-1|-
CSVGQGADYGYTF
TGCAGCGTTGGACAGGGGGCCGACTATGGCTACACCTTC
>-|TRBJ1-2|TRBV29-1|-
CSVTVRANYGYTF
TGCAGCGTGACAGTTCGAGCTAACTATGGCTACACCTTC
>TRBD2|TRBJ2-1|TRBV11-2|-
CASSLVGIRSGRAGEQFF
TGTGCCAGCAGCTTAGTCGGGATTCGTAGCGGGAGGGCCGGTGAGCAGTTCTTC
>-|TRBJ1-5|TRBV19|-
CASTYGGSNQPQHF
TGTGCCAGTACCTATGGGGGGAGCAATCAGCCCCAGCATTTT
>-|TRBJ2-3|TRBV6-1|-
CASSLSGGTDTQYF
TGTGCCAGCAGCCTCTCAGGGGGCACAGATACGCAGTATTTT
>TRBD1|TRBJ2-3|TRBV5-1|-
CASSLTGEGSTDTQYF
TGCGCCAGCAGCTTAACAGGGGAAGGTAGCACAGATACGCAGTATTTT
>-|TRBJ1-5|TRBV7-9|-
CASSPGGVWQPQHF
TGTGCCAGCAGCCCCGGGGGGGTTTGGCAGCCCCAGCATTTT
>TRBD1|TRBJ1-1|TRBV11-2|-
CASSLAGTGGFEAFF
TGTGCCAGCAGCTTAGCCGGGACAGGGGGCTTTGAAGCTTTCTTT
>-|TRBJ1-6|TRBV10-3|-
CAISVGTDASSPLHF
TGTGCCATCAGTGTTGGTACAGACGCGAGTTCACCCCTCCACTTT
>-|TRBJ1-4|TRBV28|-
CASSLVPGKLFF
TGTGCCAGCAGTTTAGTACCAGGAAAACTGTTTTTT
>-|TRBJ2-3|TRBV27|-
CASSFRDWVEDTQYF
TGTGCCAGCAGTTTTCGGGACTGGGTGGAGGATACGCAGTATTTT
>TRBD2|TRBJ2-3|TRBV6-1|few
CASSDDGLAGGTDTQYF
TGTGCCAGCAGTGACGATGGACTAGCGGGGGGCACAGATACGCAGTATTTT
>-|TRBJ1-3|TRBV7-8|-
CASSFRQSAGNTIYF
TGTGCCAGCAGCTTTCGGCAGTCAGCTGGAAACACCATATATTTT
>-|TRBJ2-5|TRBV4-3|-
CASSQDAGDQETQYF
TGCGCCAGCAGCCAAGATGCAGGGGACCAAGAGACCCAGTACTTC
>-|TRBJ1-1|TRBV25-1|-
CASSEYGVYGRTEAFF
TGTGCCAGCAGTGAATACGGGGTATATGGACGTACTGAAGCTTTCTTT
>-|TRBJ2-6|TRBV18|-
CASSPPGVGANVLTF
TGTGCCAGCTCACCACCGGGGGTGGGGGCCAACGTCCTGACTTTC
>TRBD1|TRBJ2-7|TRBV30|once
CAWSGAGGEQYF
TGTGCCTGGAGTGGGGCAGGGGGCGAGCAGTACTTC
>TRBD1|TRBJ2-3|TRBV19|-
CASRTGDSTDTQYF
TGTGCCAGTAGGACAGGGGATAGCACAGATACGCAGTATTTT
>-|TRBJ2-7|TRBV6-1|-
CASSDPGGKSSYEQYF
TGTGCCAGCAGTGACCCGGGTGGGAAGAGCTCCTACGAGCAGTACTTC
>TRBD1|TRBJ1-5|TRBV4-1|once
CASSRTGDRNQPQHF
TGCGCCAGCAGCCGGACAGGGGATCGCAATCAGCCCCAGCATTTT
>-|TRBJ2-6|TRBV7-8|-
CASSLGVGSGANVLTF
TGTGCCAGCAGCTTAGGTGTGGGATCTGGGGCCAACGTCCTGACTTTC
>TRBD2|TRBJ2-7|TRBV11-2|-
CASSTTGTSGGELYEQYF
TGTGCCAGCAGCACAACCGGGACTAGCGGGGGGGAACTCTACGAGCAGTACTTC
>TRBD1|TRBJ1-6|TRBV2|-
CASSILQGGGNSPLHF
TGTGCCAGCAGTATTTTACAGGGGGGGGGAAATTCACCCCTCCACTTT
>-|TRBJ1-3|TRBV18|-
CASSLTQGSGNTIYF
TGTGCCAGCTCACTTACACAGGGTTCTGGAAACACCATATATTTT
>-|TRBJ2-5|TRBV27|-
CASSLGREETQYF
TGTGCCAGCAGTTTAGGTCGGGAAGAGACCCAGTACTTC
>TRBD2|TRBJ2-7|TRBV5-4|-
CASTRELAGAYEQYF
TGTGCCAGCACGAGGGAGCTAGCGGGAGCTTACGAGCAGTACTTC
>TRBD1|TRBJ1-6|TRBV27|-
CASSLRTGRNSPLHF
TGTGCCAGCAGTTTAAGGACAGGCCGTAATTCACCCCTCCACTTT
>TRBD2|TRBJ2-2|TRBV4-2|-
CASSHRLGLAGGNTGELFF
TGTGCCAGCAGCCACCGGCTGGGGCTAGCGGGGGGTAACACCGGGGAGCTGTTTTTT
>-|TRBJ1-1|TRBV29-1|-
CSAQQGGTEAFF
TGCAGCGCACAACAGGGTGGCACTGAAGCTTTCTTT
>-|TRBJ1-5|TRBV30|-
CAWSRYSNQPQHF
TGTGCCTGGAGTAGGTATAGCAATCAGCCCCAGCATTTT
>-|TRBJ2-4|TRBV9|-
CASSPAPGRNDIQYF
TGTGCCAGCAGCCCTGCTCCGGGGCGTAACGACATTCAGTACTTC
>TRBD1|TRBJ1-3|TRBV6-1|-
CASIGQGDTIYF
TGTGCCAGCATTGGACAGGGGGACACCATATATTTT
>-|TRBJ2-1|TRBV5-1|-
CASSLNWEAYNEQFF
TGCGCCAGCAGCTTGAATTGGGAGGCCTACAATGAGCAGTTCTTC